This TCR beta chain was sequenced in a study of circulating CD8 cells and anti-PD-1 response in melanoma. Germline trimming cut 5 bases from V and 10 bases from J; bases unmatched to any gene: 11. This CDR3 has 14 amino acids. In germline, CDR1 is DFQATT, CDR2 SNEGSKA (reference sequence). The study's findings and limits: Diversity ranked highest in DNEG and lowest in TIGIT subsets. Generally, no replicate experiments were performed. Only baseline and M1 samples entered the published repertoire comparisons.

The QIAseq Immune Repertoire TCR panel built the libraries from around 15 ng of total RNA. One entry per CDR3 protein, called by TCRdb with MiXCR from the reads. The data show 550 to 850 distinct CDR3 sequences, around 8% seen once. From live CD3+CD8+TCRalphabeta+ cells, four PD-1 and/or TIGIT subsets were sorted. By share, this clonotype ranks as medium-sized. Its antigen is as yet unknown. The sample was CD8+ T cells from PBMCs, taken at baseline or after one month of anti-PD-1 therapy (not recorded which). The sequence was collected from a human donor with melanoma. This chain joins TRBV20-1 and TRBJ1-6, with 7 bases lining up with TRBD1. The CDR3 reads CSAPTGQFESPLHF. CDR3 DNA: TGCAGTGCTCCCACGGGACAGTTCGAATCACCCCTCCACTTT.